A single T cell receptor (beta chain) is shown here with its context. Antigen unknown. The record originates from a study of OX40 agonist ivuxolimab in advanced cancers. Turning to the study itself: Patients received the agonistic anti-OX40 (CD134) antibody ivuxolimab. Earlier treatment with anti-PD-1, anti-PD-L1 or anti-CTLA-4 was permitted, and less than 50% had received some.

With baseline, cycle 4 day 1, and cycle 7 day 1 as timepoints, blood was sampled. Method: immunoSEQ multiplex PCR; TCRdb's copy keeps in-frame clones and lacks some. The table shows some 70,000 clones, with roughly 84% occurring only once. The length of the CDR3 is 12 residues. The ends were cut back, 1 base at V and 2 bases at J, with 2 bases in the middle. Germline assignment: CDR1 SEHNR and CDR2 FQNEAQ (reference sequence). Findings of the study overall: At 0.1 to 3.0 mg/kg and by week 6, clonal expansion occurred in CD4+ and CD8+ blood T cells.

The origin of this receptor is an adult with an advanced solid tumor such as melanoma, head and neck, liver or kidney cancer. Here the sequenced sample was CD4+ or CD8+ T cells sorted from blood, taken in a trial of the OX40 agonist ivuxolimab. J is TRBJ2-5 and V is TRBV7-9; no reliable D call. The chain's CDR3 is CASSLGQETQYF. DNA of the CDR3: TGTGCCAGCAGCTTAGGGCAAGAGACCCAGTACTTC.